Below are 4 T cell receptor beta chains sequenced from a single sample in a study of glioma-infiltrating T cells after dendritic cell vaccination. Repertoires were generated with immunoSEQ multiplex PCR, while TCRdb's copy carries only in-frame clones and drops some. The sample records roughly 82,000 clones, over 85% being singletons. The sequenced sample was blood, obtained before dendritic cell vaccination. The receptors here all came from a human donor with glioblastoma.

Notes on this clone: The sample contains more than one DNA sequence encoding this CDR3. V usage is TRBV5-1 and J usage is TRBJ1-4; D not certain. Germline lookup yields CDR1 SGHRS and CDR2 YFSETQ. The CDR3 covers 15 residues. Trimming pared 0 bases from V and 5 bases from J, leaving 11 bases between. The CDR3 DNA reads as TGCGCCAGCAGCTTGGGGGGAGCGGCGAATGAAAAACTGTTTTTT. Its protein is CASSLGGAANEKLFF.

The chain joins TRBV5-6 to TRBJ1-2; D gene uncertain. CDR3 length equals 16 residues. Germline loops: CDR1 SGHDT, CDR2 YYEEEE. Trimming took off 4 bases at V and 0 bases at J, with 16 bases between the two ends. The DNA of the CDR3 is TGTGCCAGCAGCCCCGTGGGCAGGAGGACTAACTATGGCTACACCTTC. Translation: CASSPVGRRTNYGYTF.

This sequence joins TRBV2 and TRBJ1-1; possibly TRBD1 for D (6 bases). This CDR3 is 13 amino acids long. The germline V gene has CDR1 SNHLY and CDR2 FYNNEI. V shed 7 bases and J shed 5 bases, with 14 bases lying between them. CDR3 sequence reads: CASTWGQRTEAFF. The CDR3 nucleotides are TGTGCCAGCACTTGGGGGCAGCGGACTGAAGCTTTCTTT.

V and J are TRBV5-6 and TRBJ1-1; unclear D gene. The CDR3 totals 14 residues. Germline V lookup: CDR1 SGHDT, CDR2 YYEEEE. Trimming pared 4 bases from V and 4 bases from J, leaving 14 bases between. The CDR3 region is CASSLLLEVTEAFF. The CDR3 DNA follows: TGTGCCAGCAGCCTGTTATTAGAAGTCACTGAAGCTTTCTTT.